Listed here is a single TCR beta chain. This sample stems from a study of cytomegalovirus exposure and HLA in healthy donors. Amplification used 60 Vbeta primers and 13 Jbeta primers. Clones were sequenced by immunoSEQ multiplex PCR, and TCRdb holds only the in-frame ones, with some missing. The sample shows 150,000 to 200,000 clones, around 80% of them seen only once. Trimming pared 4 bases from V and 11 bases from J, leaving 17 bases between. CDR3 length: 13 amino acids. Germline CDR1 reads SGHDN; CDR2 reads FVKESK. J is TRBJ1-1 and V is TRBV14, with D perhaps TRBD1 (6 bases). The specimen was PBMCs. This clonotype was obtained from a male donor in good health and CMV-seronegative. CDR3 amino acids: CASSRRRGGLAFF. In DNA form, the CDR3 reads TGTGCCAGCAGCCGGCGAAGGGGGGGGCTGGCTTTCTTT.